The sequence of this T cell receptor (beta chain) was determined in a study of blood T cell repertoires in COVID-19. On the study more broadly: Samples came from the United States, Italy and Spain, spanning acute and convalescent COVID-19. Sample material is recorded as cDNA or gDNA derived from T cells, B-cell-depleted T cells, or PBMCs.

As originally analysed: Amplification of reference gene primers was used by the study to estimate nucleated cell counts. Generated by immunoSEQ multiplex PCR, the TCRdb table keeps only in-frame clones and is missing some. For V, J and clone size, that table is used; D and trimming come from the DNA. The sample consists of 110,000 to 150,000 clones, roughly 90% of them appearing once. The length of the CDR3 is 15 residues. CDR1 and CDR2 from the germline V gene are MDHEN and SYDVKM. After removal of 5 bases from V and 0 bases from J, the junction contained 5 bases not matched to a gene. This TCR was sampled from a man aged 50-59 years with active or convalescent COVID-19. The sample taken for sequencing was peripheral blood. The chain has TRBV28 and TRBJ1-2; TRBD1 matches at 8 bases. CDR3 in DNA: TGTGCCAGCAGTCCCGGACAGGGAACTAACTATGGCTACACCTTC. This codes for CASSPGQGTNYGYTF.